The 29 T cell receptor beta chains below were found in one sample sequenced in a study of T cells in Graves' hyperthyroidism and ophthalmopathy. The TCR beta CDR3 regions underwent amplification using RNA transcripts as the source. The primer set for the first-round RT-PCR of the TCR CDR3 was HTBI. One entry per CDR3 protein results from TCRdb running MiXCR on the multiplex PCR reads. The table records roughly 500,000 distinct CDR3 sequences, around a quarter of them present only once. Material for sequencing was blood. These receptors were taken from a woman under 40 with Graves' ophthalmopathy.

This clonotype was seen at least ten times. V and J are TRBV24-1 and TRBJ2-2, with TRBD2 matching over 12 bases. Germline CDR1 and CDR2: KGHDR and SFDVKD. This CDR3 has 16 amino acids. The V segment lost 4 bases and the J segment 4 bases; nucleotides outside the gene matches: 3. The CDR3 loop reads CATSDLAGGFTGELFF. Here the CDR3 DNA reads TGTGCCACCAGTGACCTAGCGGGGGGGTTCACCGGGGAGCTGTTTTTT.

This clonotype came up many times. The chain combines TRBV11-2 with TRBJ1-2; no clear D. V lost 2 bases, J lost 6 bases, and 10 bases lay in between. The germline CDR1 and CDR2 sequences are SGHAT and FQNNGV. CDR3 length: 13 amino acids. The CDR3 bases are TGTGCCAGCAGCTTACTAGAGATAGATGGCTACACCTTC. It encodes CASSLLEIDGYTF.

The rearrangement uses TRBV20-1 and TRBJ2-5; D possibly corresponds to TRBD2 (6 bases). Germline V gene data show CDR1 as DFQATT and CDR2 as SNEGSKA (reference sequence). The CDR3 sequence is 13 residues long. The V end was cut by 5 bases, the J end by 1 base, with 11 bases between. The CDR3 spells CSAGGTAQETQYF. The CDR3 DNA reads as TGCAGTGCTGGGGGGACGGCCCAAGAGACCCAGTACTTC.

This clonotype was found many times. The V call is TRBV2, the J call TRBJ2-6; D may correspond to TRBD1 or TRBD2 (6 bases each). The CDR3 loop spans 18 amino acids. Germline loops: CDR1 SNHLY, CDR2 FYNNEI. Trimming left V 10 bases short and J 2 bases short, with 24 bases between. As DNA, the CDR3 is TGTGCCACCAGAAGTTGGGGGCCCGGGGGCGCTGGGGCCAACGTCCTGACTTTC. Encoded protein: CATRSWGPGGAGANVLTF.

A remark on this clonotype: Given a much more abundant clone one base away, this may be a read error. The chain recombines TRBV6-5 with TRBJ2-7; 7 bases match TRBD1. The V and J ends lost 2 bases and 3 bases, in that order; junction bases with no gene match: 1. Looked up from germline, CDR1 is MNHEY and CDR2 is SVGAGI. The CDR3 is 13 amino acids. The CDR3 protein is CASSYGQVYEQYF. The CDR3 DNA is TGTGCCAGCAGTTACGGACAGGTCTACGAGCAGTACTTC.

CDR3 amino acids: CASSFLTGDPTYEQYF. CDR3 in DNA: TGTGCCAGCAGCTTCCTTACAGGCGATCCTACGTACGAGCAGTACTTC. The chain joins TRBV11-2 to TRBJ2-7; D is perhaps TRBD1 (5 bases). The CDR3 contains 16 residues. V was shortened by 3 bases and J by 4 bases, with 19 bases between the two germline ends. Germline loops: CDR1 SGHAT, CDR2 FQNNGV.

This chain joins TRBV12-3 or TRBV12-4 and TRBJ2-2; D is undetermined. Trimming cost V 6 bases and J 8 bases, with 13 bases left between them. CDR3 length: 13 residues. CDR3 DNA sequence: TGTGCCAGCAGCATTAACTCAGGAGGGGAGCTGTTTTTT. Translating gives CASSINSGGELFF.

The sample holds many counts of this clonotype. This rearrangement joins TRBV6-1 to TRBJ1-1; 8 bases line up with TRBD1. V shed 5 bases and J 3 bases; nucleotides not matched to a gene: 5. Per the germline V gene, CDR1 is MNHNS and CDR2 is SASEGT. CDR3 size: 14 residues. CDR3 coding DNA: TGTGCCAGCAGTACCCAGGGGGCCGACACTGAAGCTTTCTTT. Its protein product is CASSTQGADTEAFF.

Many counts were recorded for this clonotype. This sequence joins TRBV2 and TRBJ2-2; D is uncertain. Germline-derived CDR1 and CDR2 are SNHLY and FYNNEI. Trimming took off 4 bases at V and 7 bases at J, with 13 bases between the two ends. The CDR3 covers 14 residues. The DNA for the CDR3 is TGTGCCAGCAGTGGTACAGAGTATCACGGGGAGCTGTTTTTT. Protein: CASSGTEYHGELFF.

The V and J genes are TRBV6-5 and TRBJ1-2, with 7 bases aligning to TRBD1. Germline trimming cut 0 bases from V and 6 bases from J; bases unmatched to any gene: 10. CDR1 MNHEY and CDR2 SVGAGI come from the germline V gene. This CDR3 is built from 16 residues. CDR3: CASSYSLPTGWNGYTF. Here the CDR3 DNA reads TGTGCCAGCAGTTACTCGCTCCCGACAGGGTGGAATGGCTACACCTTC.

The sample holds many counts of this clonotype. The chain carries TRBV5-4 and TRBJ1-1; D gene ambiguous. The ends were cut back, 0 bases at V and 3 bases at J, with 12 bases in the middle. CDR1 and CDR2 from the germline V gene are SGHNT and YYREEE (reference sequence). This CDR3 region has 15 residues. For the CDR3, the DNA is TGTGCCAGCAGCTTGGGATGGGGAACGGACACTGAAGCTTTCTTT. It encodes CASSLGWGTDTEAFF.

This clonotype was seen ten or more times. The chain combines TRBV30 with TRBJ2-7; D is undetermined. Germline V gene lookup returns CDR1 GTSNPN and CDR2 SVGIG (reference sequence). The V gene lost 0 bases and the J gene lost 0 bases, with 6 bases spanning the gap. The CDR3 runs 13 residues. CDR3 nucleotide sequence: TGTGCCTGGAGTGTAGGCGGCTCCTACGAGCAGTACTTC. Translating it yields CAWSVGGSYEQYF.

This clonotype came up many times. The V gene is TRBV5-1, the J gene TRBJ1-2; D is unresolved. CDR1 is SGHRS, CDR2 YFSETQ, per germline. Trimming pared 4 bases from V and 0 bases from J, leaving 13 bases between. The CDR3 sequence is 15 residues long. CDR3 sequence (DNA): TGCGCCAGCAGCGGACTGGTCGACACTAACTATGGCTACACCTTC. The encoded protein is CASSGLVDTNYGYTF.

Ten or more counts support this clonotype. V usage is TRBV6-2 or TRBV6-3 and J usage is TRBJ2-7; D not certain. CDR1 is MNHEY, CDR2 SVGEGT, per germline. The CDR3 is made up of 15 amino acids. V gave up 2 bases and J gave up 5 bases, with 16 bases separating them. DNA of the CDR3: TGTGCCAGCAGTTACCCCCGATCCGCCGTTCACGAGCAGTACTTC. The encoded protein is CASSYPRSAVHEQYF.

In this sample, this clonotype turned up a few times. The chain combines TRBV6-1 with TRBJ1-3; D possibly corresponds to TRBD1 (5 bases). Germline lookup yields CDR1 MNHNS and CDR2 SASEGT. Trimming removed 7 bases from V and 1 base from J, with 8 bases in between. The CDR3 loop spans 13 amino acids. CDR3 DNA sequence: TGTGCCAGCACCGACAGTTCTGGAAACACCATATATTTT. Translated: CASTDSSGNTIYF.

There are many counts of this clonotype. V and J are TRBV6-5 and TRBJ1-2, with 8 bases matching TRBD1. CDR1 and CDR2 from the germline V gene are MNHEY and SVGAGI. The CDR3 length is 12 residues. With V trimmed by 6 bases and J by 8 bases, 5 bases remained unmatched. CDR3 coding DNA: TGTGCCAGCAGGACAGGGGCCTGGGGCTACACCTTC. This encodes CASRTGAWGYTF.

This clonotype has at least ten counts. The chain has TRBV12-3 or TRBV12-4 and TRBJ1-2, with 7 positions matching TRBD1. CDR3 length: 13 residues. The V and J ends lost 6 bases and 3 bases, in that order; junction bases with no gene match: 4. The CDR3 region has the DNA TGTGCCAGCAGCCAGGGGGTGGACTATGGCTACACCTTC. Its translation: CASSQGVDYGYTF.

The V and J genes are TRBV20-1 and TRBJ2-7, with D perhaps TRBD2 (5 bases). The length of the CDR3 is 12 residues. V shed 4 bases and J shed 3 bases, with 10 bases lying between them. Germline CDR1 reads DFQATT; CDR2 reads SNEGSKA (reference sequence). CDR3 residues: CSATEVNYEQYF. The DNA of the CDR3 is TGCAGTGCTACGGAGGTAAACTACGAGCAGTACTTC.

With respect to this clonotype: The CDR3 ends on some other residue instead of the conserved phenylalanine or tryptophan, so this is likely a read error. The DNA is left out, because the CDR3 cannot be placed on it with certainty; the CDR3 is given as TCRdb lists it. This chain connects TRBV27 to TRBJ1-1; TRBD1, the table's D call, lacks a check against the DNA. Germline lookup yields CDR1 MNHEY and CDR2 SMNVEV (reference sequence). A total of 16 residues make up the CDR3, ends included. CDR3 in amino acids: CASSADRGRESTEACL.

This clonotype was counted many times. This sequence joins TRBV6-2 or TRBV6-3 and TRBJ2-4, with D uncertain. The CDR3 consists of 16 residues. Trimming took off 2 bases at V and 3 bases at J, with 14 bases between the two ends. From germline, CDR1 is MNHEY and CDR2 SVGEGT. The CDR3 reads CASSYRRTSDKNIQYF. DNA for the CDR3: TGTGCCAGCAGTTACCGACGGACCTCCGACAAAAACATTCAGTACTTC.

The rearrangement links TRBV27 to TRBJ2-6; D tentatively fits TRBD1 or TRBD2 (6 bases each). The CDR3 sequence is 18 residues long. V lost 5 bases and J 4 bases, leaving 21 bases between the germline ends. Germline V gene data show CDR1 as MNHEY and CDR2 as SMNVEV (reference sequence). CDR3 residues: CASSPTWGFGGGANVLTF. CDR3 in DNA: TGTGCCAGCAGTCCGACCTGGGGATTCGGGGGCGGGGCCAACGTCCTGACTTTC.

This chain joins TRBV19 and TRBJ1-5, with D tentatively TRBD1 (6 bases). This CDR3 spans 19 amino acids. V dropped 3 bases and J dropped 2 bases, with 23 bases sitting between them. Germline values: CDR1 LNHDA, CDR2 SQIVND (reference sequence). CDR3 sequence reads: CASSISHRDLFFGNQPQHF. The DNA of the CDR3 is TGTGCCAGTAGTATTTCGCACAGGGACCTTTTTTTCGGCAATCAGCCCCAGCATTTT.

The V and J genes are TRBV10-3 and TRBJ2-7, with 7 bases fitting TRBD1. This CDR3 spans 14 amino acids. With 4 bases clipped from V and 3 bases from J, the junction kept 6 bases outside the gene matches. CDR1 and CDR2 (germline): ENHRY, SYGVKD. The CDR3 reads CAISGWTGSYEQYF. The CDR3 coding sequence is TGTGCCATCAGTGGATGGACAGGTAGCTACGAGCAGTACTTC.

This clonotype was observed many times. The chain uses TRBV19 and TRBJ2-5; unclear D gene. V dropped 7 bases and J dropped 5 bases, with 14 bases sitting between them. The germline gives CDR1 LNHDA, CDR2 SQIVND (reference sequence). The CDR3 spans 13 residues. The CDR3: CASNAGSRETQYF. The CDR3 nucleotides are TGTGCCAGTAATGCAGGATCCCGGGAGACCCAGTACTTC.

This clonotype was detected many times. CDR3 DNA sequence: TGCAGTGCTAGAGTGCGGGATCTTTTCTACGAGCAGTACTTC. Its translation: CSARVRDLFYEQYF. The gene calls are TRBV20-1 and TRBJ2-7, with D possibly TRBD2 on 6 matching bases. Trimming took 1 base from V and 3 from J, leaving 13 bases between them. Germline V CDR1 and CDR2: DFQATT, SNEGSKA (reference sequence). The CDR3 extends over 14 amino acids.

This clonotype was counted ten times or more. This chain uses TRBV27 with TRBJ1-2; TRBD1 agrees at 10 bases. The CDR3 totals 15 residues. CDR1 MNHEY and CDR2 SMNVEV come from the germline V gene (reference sequence). J was trimmed by 8 bases and V by 6 bases; bases with no gene match: 12. CDR3 sequence (DNA): TGTGCCAGCAGGAAGACAGGGGGCGAGTCCTCCGGCTACACCTTC. Its translation is CASRKTGGESSGYTF.

This clonotype was recorded at least ten times. This rearrangement joins TRBV4-1 to TRBJ1-5, with no clear D. V lost 3 bases and J 0 bases, leaving 9 bases between the germline ends. This CDR3 region has 15 residues. Germline values: CDR1 MGHRA, CDR2 YSYEKL. The CDR3 protein is CASSQSATSNQPQHF. CDR3 nucleotide sequence: TGCGCCAGCAGCCAGTCAGCGACTAGCAATCAGCCCCAGCATTTT.

The V call is TRBV18, the J call TRBJ1-1, with D tentatively TRBD1 (6 bases). Germline CDR1 reads KGHSH; CDR2 reads LQKENI. Trimming removed 0 bases from V and 5 bases from J, with 13 bases in between. CDR3 size: 15 residues. CDR3 protein: CASSPPSTGRTEAFF. The CDR3 DNA is TGTGCCAGCTCACCACCTTCAACAGGGAGGACTGAAGCTTTCTTT.

The table lists this clonotype with many counts. CDR3 nucleotides: TGTGCCAGCAGTTTATTGGACAGCTACGAGCAGTACTTC. Translated: CASSLLDSYEQYF. This chain joins TRBV27 and TRBJ2-7; D is perhaps TRBD1 (6 bases). V gave up 1 base and J gave up 3 bases, with 7 bases separating them. The CDR3 spans 13 residues. CDR1 and CDR2 from the germline V gene are MNHEY and SMNVEV (reference sequence).